Listed below are T cell receptor beta chains from one sample, sequenced in a study of blood T cell repertoires in COVID-19. Here immunoSEQ multiplex PCR was the method, and the copy in TCRdb shows in-frame clones only, minus some. The table lists 210,000 or so clones, 70% to 85% of them singletons. The specimen was PBMCs or T cells enriched from blood (not recorded which). These receptors came from a man aged 60 to 69 who had recovered from COVID-19. CDR3s include the opening cysteine and the closing phenylalanine or tryptophan. The D gene is left open where the match is weak. Clone size is given for some rows only: seen once, a few or many times, or a class if the clone is expanded.

D gene: TRBD1
J gene: TRBJ1-2
V gene: TRBV9
clone size: .
CDR3 DNA: TGTGCCAGCAGCGTCGACAGGGGTGACTATGGCTACACCTTC
CDR3 protein: CASSVDRGDYGYTF

D gene: .
J gene: TRBJ1-2
V gene: TRBV6-2/TRBV6-3
clone size: .
CDR3 DNA: TGTGCCAGCAGTTACGTCCGGTATGGCTACACCTTC
CDR3 protein: CASSYVRYGYTF

D gene: .
J gene: TRBJ1-2
V gene: TRBV14
clone size: once
CDR3 DNA: TGTGCCAGCAGCCAGGGCCCGGCATGGGCTAACTATGGCTACACCTTC
CDR3 protein: CASSQGPAWANYGYTF

D gene: .
J gene: TRBJ2-3
V gene: TRBV10-2
clone size: .
CDR3 DNA: TGCGCCAGCAGCCGGACTTTTAGCACAGATACGCAGTATTTT
CDR3 protein: CASSRTFSTDTQYF

D gene: TRBD1
J gene: TRBJ1-2
V gene: TRBV7-9
clone size: .
CDR3 DNA: TGTGCCAGCAGCCCGGACAGGGGCGTCGATGGCTACACCTTC
CDR3 protein: CASSPDRGVDGYTF

D gene: TRBD1
J gene: TRBJ1-1
V gene: TRBV13
clone size: .
CDR3 DNA: TGTGCCAGCAGCTCCGGACAGGGGGCTGAAGCTTTCTTT
CDR3 protein: CASSSGQGAEAFF

D gene: TRBD1
J gene: TRBJ1-1
V gene: TRBV4-1
clone size: .
CDR3 DNA: TGCGCCAGCAGCCACGGACAGGGGAATTCGGTCACTGAAGCTTTCTTT
CDR3 protein: CASSHGQGNSVTEAFF

D gene: TRBD1
J gene: TRBJ1-1
V gene: TRBV4-3
clone size: .
CDR3 DNA: TGCGCCAGCAGCCAAGGGTCCGGGAGACAGGGAGGTTTCGGAGCTTTCTTT
CDR3 protein: CASSQGSGRQGGFGAFF

D gene: .
J gene: TRBJ1-2
V gene: TRBV5-1
clone size: .
CDR3 DNA: TGCGCCAGCAGCCCGGGGGGGGCGAATGGCTACACCTTC
CDR3 protein: CASSPGGANGYTF

D gene: TRBD1
J gene: TRBJ1-6
V gene: TRBV7-8
clone size: .
CDR3 DNA: TGTGCCAGCAGCTTAATTAGTGTGGGACAGGGGTATTCACCCCTCCACTTT
CDR3 protein: CASSLISVGQGYSPLHF

D gene: TRBD1
J gene: TRBJ2-2
V gene: TRBV4-2
clone size: few
CDR3 DNA: TGTGCCAGCAGCCAAGTGGCAGGGGGCTCCGGGGAGCTGTTTTTT
CDR3 protein: CASSQVAGGSGELFF

D gene: .
J gene: TRBJ1-6
V gene: TRBV10-3
clone size: .
CDR3 DNA: TGTGCCATCAGTGAGTCCCAGGGGTATAATTCACCCCTCCACTTT
CDR3 protein: CAISESQGYNSPLHF

D gene: TRBD1
J gene: TRBJ2-3
V gene: TRBV7-2
clone size: few
CDR3 DNA: TGTGCCAGCAGCTTAGAGGGGACAGCAGATACGCAGTATTTT
CDR3 protein: CASSLEGTADTQYF

D gene: TRBD2
J gene: TRBJ2-1
V gene: TRBV11-3
clone size: .
CDR3 DNA: TGTGCCAGCAGCCGTAGGACTAGCGGGGGGACCTACAATGAGCAGTTCTTC
CDR3 protein: CASSRRTSGGTYNEQFF

D gene: .
J gene: TRBJ1-5
V gene: TRBV3-1/TRBV3-2
clone size: .
CDR3 DNA: TGTGCCAGCAGCCATGGGAGGGGTGGCAATCAGCCCCAGCATTTT
CDR3 protein: CASSHGRGGNQPQHF

D gene: .
J gene: TRBJ2-1
V gene: TRBV7-2
clone size: .
CDR3 DNA: TGTGCCAGCAGCCCCACGCGATTGTCGGGGGCCTACAATGAGCAGTTCTTC
CDR3 protein: CASSPTRLSGAYNEQFF

D gene: .
J gene: TRBJ2-5
V gene: TRBV13
clone size: once
CDR3 DNA: TGTGCCAGCAGCTTATGGGGGGGCGACGGGACCCAGTACTTC
CDR3 protein: CASSLWGGDGTQYF

D gene: TRBD1
J gene: TRBJ1-4
V gene: TRBV6-5
clone size: .
CDR3 DNA: TGTGCCAGCAAGGGGGCAGACGAAAAACTGTTTTTT
CDR3 protein: CASKGADEKLFF

D gene: TRBD2
J gene: TRBJ2-5
V gene: TRBV7-8
clone size: .
CDR3 DNA: TGTGCCAGCAGCTTAGGATTGCTAGCGGGGGGCAATGGGGAGACCCAGTACTTC
CDR3 protein: CASSLGLLAGGNGETQYF

D gene: TRBD2
J gene: TRBJ2-5
V gene: TRBV7-2
clone size: .
CDR3 DNA: TGTGCCAGCAGCTTAAGGCTAGCGGGGGAAGAGACCCAGTACTTC
CDR3 protein: CASSLRLAGEETQYF

D gene: .
J gene: TRBJ1-2
V gene: TRBV19
clone size: .
CDR3 DNA: TGTGCCAGTAGTTCCTACCGACTTGGCTATGGCTACACCTTC
CDR3 protein: CASSSYRLGYGYTF

D gene: .
J gene: TRBJ1-3
V gene: TRBV2
clone size: .
CDR3 DNA: TGTGCCAGCAGTGAATGGCAGGCCTTCTCTGGAAACACCATATATTTT
CDR3 protein: CASSEWQAFSGNTIYF

D gene: .
J gene: TRBJ2-6
V gene: TRBV2
clone size: few
CDR3 DNA: TGTGCCAGCAGGTCCCAGGGTTCTGGGGCCAACGTCCTGACTTTC
CDR3 protein: CASRSQGSGANVLTF

D gene: TRBD1
J gene: TRBJ1-2
V gene: TRBV6-2/TRBV6-3
clone size: once
CDR3 DNA: TGTGCCAGCAGTCAGACACCGCTCCAGGGGGCCCGTGGCTACACCTTC
CDR3 protein: CASSQTPLQGARGYTF

D gene: .
J gene: TRBJ1-5
V gene: TRBV19
clone size: .
CDR3 DNA: TGTGCCAGTAATTCTGGGGGGAGCAATCAGCCCCAGCATTTT
CDR3 protein: CASNSGGSNQPQHF

D gene: .
J gene: TRBJ2-3
V gene: TRBV7-8
clone size: .
CDR3 DNA: TGTGCCAGCAGCTCATCGGTAACGGGACTGAGCACAGATACGCAGTATTTT
CDR3 protein: CASSSSVTGLSTDTQYF

D gene: .
J gene: TRBJ1-2
V gene: TRBV10-2
clone size: .
CDR3 DNA: TGCGCCAGCAGTGAGGACATCTACTATGGCTACACCTTC
CDR3 protein: CASSEDIYYGYTF

D gene: TRBD1
J gene: TRBJ1-5
V gene: TRBV5-6
clone size: .
CDR3 DNA: TGTGCCAGCAGCTCCGGGACAGGGGGGAATCAGCCCCAGCATTTT
CDR3 protein: CASSSGTGGNQPQHF

D gene: .
J gene: TRBJ1-2
V gene: TRBV30
clone size: few
CDR3 DNA: TGTGCCTGGAGTGACAGGGTCCCCAATAACTATGGCTACACCTTC
CDR3 protein: CAWSDRVPNNYGYTF

D gene: TRBD2
J gene: TRBJ2-7
V gene: TRBV7-6
clone size: .
CDR3 DNA: TGTGCCAGCAGCTTGGGAGGGAGGAACGAGCAGTACTTC
CDR3 protein: CASSLGGRNEQYF

D gene: TRBD1
J gene: TRBJ1-2
V gene: TRBV4-3
clone size: .
CDR3 DNA: TGCGCCAGCAGCCAAGATCACAGGGGGAGGTCCTATGGCTACACCTTC
CDR3 protein: CASSQDHRGRSYGYTF

D gene: .
J gene: TRBJ1-6
V gene: TRBV30
clone size: .
CDR3 DNA: TGTGCCTGGAGTCAAATCCGGAGTTTTAATTCACCCCTCCACTTT
CDR3 protein: CAWSQIRSFNSPLHF

D gene: .
J gene: TRBJ1-1
V gene: TRBV6-5
clone size: .
CDR3 DNA: TGTGCCAGCAGCACAACCACAGGGAGCACTGAAGCTTTCTTT
CDR3 protein: CASSTTTGSTEAFF

D gene: .
J gene: TRBJ1-1
V gene: TRBV7-2
clone size: .
CDR3 DNA: TGTGCCAGCAGCTCCCCCAGGGCAGGGAGGGACACTGAAGCTTTCTTT
CDR3 protein: CASSSPRAGRDTEAFF

D gene: TRBD2
J gene: TRBJ2-3
V gene: TRBV7-9
clone size: .
CDR3 DNA: TGTGCCAGCAGCCCACCCGGGACTACCACAGATACGCAGTATTTT
CDR3 protein: CASSPPGTTTDTQYF

D gene: TRBD1
J gene: TRBJ2-5
V gene: TRBV18
clone size: .
CDR3 DNA: TGTGCCAGCTCACCACAACAGGGGGCAGAGACCCAGTACTTC
CDR3 protein: CASSPQQGAETQYF

D gene: TRBD2
J gene: TRBJ2-2
V gene: TRBV2
clone size: .
CDR3 DNA: TGTGCCAGCAGAGAACTAGCGGGGACGAACACCGGGGAGCTGTTTTTT
CDR3 protein: CASRELAGTNTGELFF

D gene: TRBD1
J gene: TRBJ2-3
V gene: TRBV11-3
clone size: .
CDR3 DNA: TGTGCCAGCAACCTAAACAGGGGGCGATCCGGTCCAGATACGCAGTATTTT
CDR3 protein: CASNLNRGRSGPDTQYF

D gene: .
J gene: TRBJ1-1
V gene: TRBV5-1
clone size: .
CDR3 DNA: TGCGCCAGCAGCTTGGAAACAGGTTACACTGAAGCTTTCTTT
CDR3 protein: CASSLETGYTEAFF

D gene: .
J gene: TRBJ1-6
V gene: TRBV3-1/TRBV3-2
clone size: .
CDR3 DNA: TGTGCCAGCAGCCTAAGGGAGGATAATTCACCCCTCCACTTT
CDR3 protein: CASSLREDNSPLHF

D gene: TRBD1
J gene: TRBJ1-1
V gene: TRBV5-1
clone size: .
CDR3 DNA: TGCGCCAGCAGCTTGGGGACAGGGAGAGCCACTGAAGCTTTCTTT
CDR3 protein: CASSLGTGRATEAFF

D gene: TRBD1
J gene: TRBJ2-7
V gene: TRBV15
clone size: .
CDR3 DNA: TGTGCCACCAGAACGGGACAGAACACCTACGAGCAGTACTTC
CDR3 protein: CATRTGQNTYEQYF

D gene: .
J gene: TRBJ1-1
V gene: TRBV21-1
clone size: .
CDR3 DNA: TGTGCCAGCAGCAAAGAAGGGAGGACTGAAGCTTTCTTT
CDR3 protein: CASSKEGRTEAFF

D gene: .
J gene: TRBJ1-5
V gene: TRBV6-2/TRBV6-3
clone size: .
CDR3 DNA: TGTGCCAGCAGTTACTCGGCCCCGGACAGCTCAAATCAGCCCCAGCATTTT
CDR3 protein: CASSYSAPDSSNQPQHF

D gene: .
J gene: TRBJ1-2
V gene: TRBV6-5
clone size: .
CDR3 DNA: TGTGCCAGCAGGTCGACAGAGCATAACTATGGCTACACCTTC
CDR3 protein: CASRSTEHNYGYTF

D gene: TRBD1
J gene: TRBJ2-7
V gene: TRBV11-2
clone size: .
CDR3 DNA: TGTGCCAGCAGCCACCGGGACAGGGGGCTCGGGGAGCAGTACTTC
CDR3 protein: CASSHRDRGLGEQYF

D gene: TRBD1
J gene: TRBJ2-1
V gene: TRBV19
clone size: .
CDR3 DNA: TGTGCCAGTAGTATAAAGACAGGGGGGACCTACAATGAGCAGTTCTTC
CDR3 protein: CASSIKTGGTYNEQFF

D gene: TRBD2
J gene: TRBJ2-5
V gene: TRBV12-5
clone size: .
CDR3 DNA: TGTGCTAGTGGTTTGAAACTAGCGGGGGCCGTAAACCAAGAGACCCAGTACTTC
CDR3 protein: CASGLKLAGAVNQETQYF

D gene: TRBD1
J gene: TRBJ2-7
V gene: TRBV5-4
clone size: .
CDR3 DNA: TGTGCCAGCAGCTTGGGGACAGGGAGTAAGTACGAGCAGTACTTC
CDR3 protein: CASSLGTGSKYEQYF

D gene: .
J gene: TRBJ1-5
V gene: TRBV2
clone size: once
CDR3 DNA: TGTGCCAGCACTCCCAGTCATAGCAATCAGCCCCAGCATTTT
CDR3 protein: CASTPSHSNQPQHF

D gene: .
J gene: TRBJ1-2
V gene: TRBV5-1
clone size: .
CDR3 DNA: TGCGCCAGCAGCTTGAATACAGCCTATGGCTACACCTTC
CDR3 protein: CASSLNTAYGYTF

D gene: TRBD1
J gene: TRBJ1-1
V gene: TRBV18
clone size: few
CDR3 DNA: TGTGCCAGCTCACCACCCGGGACAGGGTTTATTGAAGCTTTCTTT
CDR3 protein: CASSPPGTGFIEAFF

D gene: .
J gene: TRBJ1-5
V gene: TRBV6-5
clone size: few
CDR3 DNA: TGTGCCAGCAGTTATACAAGAAATCAGCCCCAGCATTTT
CDR3 protein: CASSYTRNQPQHF

D gene: .
J gene: TRBJ1-5
V gene: TRBV6-6
clone size: many
CDR3 DNA: TGTGCCAGCAGAGAACAGGGAAGCAATCAGCCCCAGCATTTT
CDR3 protein: CASREQGSNQPQHF

D gene: TRBD1
J gene: TRBJ1-6
V gene: TRBV3-1/TRBV3-2
clone size: .
CDR3 DNA: TGTGCCAGCAGCCAAGGAGACAGGGATAATTCACCCCTCCACTTT
CDR3 protein: CASSQGDRDNSPLHF

D gene: TRBD1
J gene: TRBJ1-1
V gene: TRBV5-1
clone size: once
CDR3 DNA: TGCGCCAGCAGCACAATACAGGGGGCGGACACTGAAGCTTTCTTT
CDR3 protein: CASSTIQGADTEAFF

D gene: .
J gene: TRBJ1-1
V gene: TRBV7-3
clone size: .
CDR3 DNA: TGTGCCAGCAGCTTAAGACAGAACACTGAAGCTTTCTTT
CDR3 protein: CASSLRQNTEAFF